This TCR beta chain derives from a study of human T cells and chemical hapten exposure. Study-wide context: Application of 0.01% DPC to the upper back was done by patch test, with a reading at 6 days. Across samples, TCR yields varied, mostly owing to small differences in pooled library volumes.

TCRdb re-analysed the RACE reads in MiXCR, keeping a single row per CDR3 protein. The data hold roughly 180,000 distinct CDR3 sequences, with approximately 20% observed a single time. About this clonotype: Its antigen is unknown.

The sample's time point: patch test 1, 2 weeks after DPC sensitization. Treatment given: therapeutic diphenylcyclopropenone sensitization with weekly scalp DPC. Study outcomes and limitations: The formation of large CDR3 similarity clusters by expanded TCRs significantly exceeded that of controls. No shift was seen in TCRs above 1 in 1000 frequency with DPC sensitization.

Sequenced here: whole blood, sampled in connection with sensitization to the hapten diphenylcyclopropenone (DPC). This clonotype originated in a woman in her forties or fifties with alopecia areata. Some clones in this sample may be carry-over from other donors' samples.

CDR3 in amino acids: CASRLDGGFSYEQYF. The DNA of the CDR3 is TGTGCCAGCAGGTTGGACGGAGGCTTCTCCTACGAGCAGTACTTC. The rearrangement uses TRBV7-9 and TRBJ2-7; possibly TRBD2 for D (5 bases). Germline values: CDR1 SEHNR, CDR2 FQNEAQ (reference sequence). The V gene lost 6 bases and the J gene lost 0 bases, with 15 bases spanning the gap. The CDR3 contains 15 residues. Combining the CDR3 with reference TRBV7-9 and TRBJ2-7 gives the whole variable domain DTGVSQNPRHKITKRGQNVTFRCDPISEHNRLYWYRQTLGQGPEFLTYFQNEAQLEKSRLLSDRFSAERPKGSFSTLEIQRTEQGDSAMYLCASRLDGGFSYEQYFGPGTRLTVT.